This T cell receptor (beta chain) was documented in a study of blood T cell repertoires in COVID-19. The overall study: The cDNA or gDNA used as material had been derived from T cells, B-cell-depleted T cells, or PBMCs.

In the original processing: For nucleated cells, counts were estimated from reference gene primer amplification. Measured with immunoSEQ multiplex PCR; TCRdb has only the in-frame clones, and not every one. Clone size and the V and J calls come from that table; the DNA yielded D and trimming. The table includes 250,000 or so clones, about 85% detected once. In terms of age and location, participants ranged from roughly 18 to 95 years and lived in 24 US areas. The sequenced material came from PBMCs or T cells enriched from blood (not recorded which). The source is a woman aged 45 to 65 who had been exposed to COVID-19.

In nucleotides, the CDR3 is TGTGCCAGCATACGAGGGGACAGGGAGGGAACAACTAATGAAAAACTGTTTTTT. Protein product: CASIRGDREGTTNEKLFF. The rearrangement uses TRBV7-9 and TRBJ1-4; TRBD1 matches 9 bases. The V and J ends lost 7 bases and 0 bases, in that order; junction bases with no gene match: 12. Germline assignment: CDR1 SEHNR and CDR2 FQNEAQ (reference sequence). The CDR3 extends over 18 amino acids. Based on the CDR3 plus reference TRBV7-9 and TRBJ1-4, the full variable domain is DTGVSQNPRHKITKRGQNVTFRCDPISEHNRLYWYRQTLGQGPEFLTYFQNEAQLEKSRLLSDRFSAERPKGSFSTLEIQRTEQGDSAMYLCASIRGDREGTTNEKLFFGSGTQLSVL.